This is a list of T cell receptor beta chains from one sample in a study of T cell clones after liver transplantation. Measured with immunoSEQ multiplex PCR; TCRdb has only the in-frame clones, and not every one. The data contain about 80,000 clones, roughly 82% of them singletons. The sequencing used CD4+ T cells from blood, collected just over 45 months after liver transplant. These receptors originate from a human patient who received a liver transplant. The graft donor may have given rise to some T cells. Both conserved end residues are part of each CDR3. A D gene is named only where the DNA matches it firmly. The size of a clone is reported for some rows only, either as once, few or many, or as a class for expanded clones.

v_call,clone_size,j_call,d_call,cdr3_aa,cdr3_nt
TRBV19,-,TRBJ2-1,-,CASTGQTTSRAYNEQFF,TGTGCCAGTACTGGGCAGACAACTAGTAGAGCTTACAATGAGCAGTTCTTC
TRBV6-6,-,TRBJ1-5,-,CASSYSGRDQPQHF,TGTGCCAGCAGTTACTCGGGTCGAGATCAGCCCCAGCATTTT
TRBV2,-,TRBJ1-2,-,CASSERGVGGYTF,TGTGCCAGCAGTGAAAGGGGTGTGGGGGGCTACACCTTC
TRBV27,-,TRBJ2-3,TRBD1,CASSLGTRGDTQYF,TGTGCCAGCAGCCTCGGGACCAGGGGGGATACGCAGTATTTT
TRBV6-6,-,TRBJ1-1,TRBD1,CASSYSHRGNTEAFF,TGTGCCAGCAGTTACTCCCACAGGGGGAACACTGAAGCTTTCTTT
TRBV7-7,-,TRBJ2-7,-,CADPRRDGTPASYEQYF,TGTGCCGACCCCCGGCGCGACGGGACTCCGGCATCCTACGAGCAGTACTTC
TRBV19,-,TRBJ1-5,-,CASSIRGSYSNQPQHF,TGTGCCAGTAGTATTCGGGGGTCGTATAGCAATCAGCCCCAGCATTTT
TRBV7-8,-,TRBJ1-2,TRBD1,CASSPPGTGMYYGYTF,TGTGCCAGCAGCCCGCCCGGGACAGGGATGTACTATGGCTACACCTTC
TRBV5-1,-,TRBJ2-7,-,CASSQAGTRSSYEQYF,TGCGCCAGCAGCCAAGCAGGGACGAGGAGCTCCTACGAGCAGTACTTC
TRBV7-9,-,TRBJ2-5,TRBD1,CASSGQVRETQYF,TGTGCCAGCAGCGGACAGGTCAGGGAGACCCAGTACTTC
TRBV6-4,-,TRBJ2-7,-,CASSDEANHEQYF,TGTGCCAGCAGTGACGAGGCAAACCACGAGCAGTACTTC
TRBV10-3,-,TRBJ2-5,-,CAISESADEASAENF,TGTGCCATCAGTGAGTCGGCAGACGAGGCTAGCGCGGAAAACTTC
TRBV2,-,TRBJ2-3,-,CASSPNNINTQYF,TGTGCCAGCAGTCCCAACAATATTAATACGCAGTATTTT
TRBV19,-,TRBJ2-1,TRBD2,CASSRPLGGRRHNEQFF,TGTGCCAGTAGTAGGCCGTTAGGCGGGAGAAGGCACAATGAGCAGTTCTTC
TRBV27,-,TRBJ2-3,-,CASSLTPPDTQYF,TGTGCCAGCAGTTTAACCCCGCCAGATACGCAGTATTTT
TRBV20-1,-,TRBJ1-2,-,CSVGTYYGYTF,TGCAGTGTCGGGACGTACTATGGCTACACCTTC
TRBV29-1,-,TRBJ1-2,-,CSVESSAAIYGYTF,TGCAGCGTTGAATCTTCGGCGGCAATCTATGGCTACACCTTC
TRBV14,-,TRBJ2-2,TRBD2,CASSQVPSGRRNTGELFF,TGTGCCAGCAGCCAAGTACCTAGCGGGAGGCGTAACACCGGGGAGCTGTTTTTT
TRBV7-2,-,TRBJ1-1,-,CASSLGRMNTEAFF,TGTGCCAGCAGCTTGGGGAGGATGAACACTGAAGCTTTCTTT
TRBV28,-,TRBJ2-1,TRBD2,CASYSLSTSGRGYNEQFF,TGTGCCAGCTACAGTTTATCCACTAGCGGGAGGGGCTACAATGAGCAGTTCTTC
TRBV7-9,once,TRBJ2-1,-,CASSPIGQGGGNEQFF,TGTGCCAGCAGCCCAATCGGGCAGGGAGGTGGCAATGAGCAGTTCTTC
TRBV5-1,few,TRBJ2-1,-,CASSLGSEYNEQFF,TGCGCCAGCAGCTTGGGGTCGGAATACAATGAGCAGTTCTTC
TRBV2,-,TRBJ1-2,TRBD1,CASTWDRGNYGYTF,TGTGCCAGCACCTGGGACAGAGGTAACTATGGCTACACCTTC
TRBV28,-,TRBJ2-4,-,CASNLAKNIQYF,TGTGCCAGCAATCTAGCCAAAAACATTCAGTACTTC
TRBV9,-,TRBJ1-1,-,CASSIRDRDPNTEAFF,TGTGCCAGCAGCATCCGGGACCGAGACCCTAACACTGAAGCTTTCTTT
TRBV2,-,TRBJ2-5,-,CASSKRTDQETQYF,TGTGCCAGCTCAAAAAGGACAGATCAAGAGACCCAGTACTTC
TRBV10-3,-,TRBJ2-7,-,CAISEREYSYEQYF,TGTGCCATCAGTGAGCGGGAGTACTCCTACGAGCAGTACTTC
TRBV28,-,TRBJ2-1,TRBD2,CASRLAASYNEQFF,TGTGCCAGCAGACTAGCGGCAAGCTACAATGAGCAGTTCTTC
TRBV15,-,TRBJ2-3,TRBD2,CATSFSGGWTDTQYF,TGTGCCACCAGCTTCTCGGGGGGATGGACAGATACGCAGTATTTT
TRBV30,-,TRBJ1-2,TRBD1,CAWSGGQGAYGYTF,TGTGCCTGGAGTGGGGGACAGGGAGCCTATGGCTACACCTTC
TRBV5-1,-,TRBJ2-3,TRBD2,CASRTSGASTDTQYF,TGCGCCAGCCGGACTAGCGGCGCTAGCACAGATACGCAGTATTTT
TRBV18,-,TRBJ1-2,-,CASSPAAGNGYTF,TGTGCCAGCTCACCGGCGGCAGGGAATGGCTACACCTTC
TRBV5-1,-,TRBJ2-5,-,CASSITDGGTQYF,TGCGCCAGCAGCATAACGGACGGCGGAACCCAGTACTTC
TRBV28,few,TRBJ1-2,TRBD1,CASSLRGGAKGYTF,TGTGCCAGCAGTTTAAGAGGGGGCGCGAAAGGCTACACCTTC
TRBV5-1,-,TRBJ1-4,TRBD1,CASTQGATNEKLFF,TGCGCCAGCACCCAGGGGGCGACTAATGAAAAACTGTTTTTT
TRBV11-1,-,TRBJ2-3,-,CASSTTGYTDTQYF,TGTGCCAGCAGCACAACAGGGTACACAGATACGCAGTATTTT
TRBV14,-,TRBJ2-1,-,CASSQVSLTNEQFF,TGTGCCAGCAGCCAAGTCAGTTTGACCAATGAGCAGTTCTTC
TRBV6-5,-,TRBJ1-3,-,CASSDVWGNTIYF,TGTGCCAGCAGTGACGTATGGGGAAACACCATATATTTT
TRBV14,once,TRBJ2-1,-,CASSRQGPLSYNEQFF,TGTGCCAGCAGCCGACAAGGGCCCCTCTCCTACAATGAGCAGTTCTTC
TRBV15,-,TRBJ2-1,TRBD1,CATSRLQGAGYNEQFF,TGTGCCACCAGCAGGCTCCAGGGGGCGGGTTACAATGAGCAGTTCTTC
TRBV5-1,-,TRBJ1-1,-,CASSSQTGQTEAFF,TGCGCCAGCAGCTCGCAGACCGGGCAGACTGAAGCTTTCTTT
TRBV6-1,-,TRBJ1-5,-,CASSELGGRNNQPQHF,TGTGCCAGCAGTGAATTGGGAGGACGGAACAATCAGCCCCAGCATTTT
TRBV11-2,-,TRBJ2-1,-,CASSLDQYRGGSLTEQFF,TGTGCCAGCAGCTTAGATCAATACCGTGGTGGTAGCTTGACTGAGCAGTTCTTC
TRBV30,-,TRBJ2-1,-,CASQPRDISYNEQFF,TGTGCTTCCCAGCCCCGGGACATCTCCTACAATGAGCAGTTCTTC
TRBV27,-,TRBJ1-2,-,CASTPSALGGYGYTF,TGTGCCAGCACCCCTAGCGCTCTCGGAGGTTATGGCTACACCTTC
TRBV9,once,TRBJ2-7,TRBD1,CASSPRTGRNEQYF,TGTGCCAGCAGCCCCCGGACAGGGAGGAACGAGCAGTACTTC